The present TCR beta chain was sequenced within a study of blood T cell repertoires in COVID-19. Study summary: Specimens from acute and convalescent COVID-19 originated in the United States, Italy and Spain.

Trimming removed 0 bases from V and 4 bases from J, with 11 bases in between. The CDR3 runs to 15 residues. Looked up from germline, CDR1 is SGHRS and CDR2 is YFSETQ. Per the study methods: Reference gene primer amplification gave nucleated cell count estimates. Repertoires were generated with immunoSEQ multiplex PCR, while TCRdb's copy carries only in-frame clones and drops some. The DNA gave D and trimming, while V, J and clone size come from that table. The sample lists about 98,000 clones; about 80% were seen once. This clonotype originated in a man between 65 and 80 years old with acute or convalescent COVID-19. Sequenced: peripheral blood. The gene calls are TRBV5-1 and TRBJ1-5, with D possibly being TRBD1 (6 bases). CDR3 sequence: CASSLEQGLNQPQHF. The CDR3 nucleotides are TGCGCCAGCAGCTTGGAACAGGGCCTTAATCAGCCCCAGCATTTT.